The present entry profiles one TCR beta chain with its context. Its antigen is currently unknown. The authors drew ten milliliters of peripheral blood from each donor. Using a J-beta primer mix together with a sample-barcoded 5' primer, a second PCR was run for roughly 6 to 12 cycles. Each sample yielded at least 3 million CDR3-containing paired-end reads. TCRdb re-called the 5' RACE reads through MiXCR, storing one row per CDR3 protein. The sample holds hundreds of thousands of distinct CDR3 sequences, roughly half seen once. This specimen belongs to a study of blood T cells in healthy people across ages. Looked up from germline, CDR1 is SGHTA and CDR2 is FQGNSA. The CDR3 sequence is 13 residues long. V was cut by 5 bases and J by 2 bases, with 8 bases left in between. General observations from the study: Aged donors had fewer naive CD4+ cells and lower diversity than long-lived donors. Researchers report that TCR beta diversity correlated strongly with naive T cell percentage.

The chain links TRBV7-2 to TRBJ2-3; D is ambiguous. The receptor comes from a woman of 80 years or more in good health. The sample taken for sequencing was blood. The CDR3 DNA follows: TGTGCCAGCAGCCGGACCTACACAGATACGCAGTATTTT. Translating gives CASSRTYTDTQYF.